This T cell receptor (beta chain) was found in a study of vaccination and CD4 T cells after COVID-19. The wider study: Samples taken post-COVID came a median about 3 months after diagnosis, ranging from 35 to 161.

The CDR3 spans 14 residues. V was pared by 1 base and J by 8 bases, with 6 bases of the junction left unmatched. CDR1 is KGHSH and CDR2 is LQKENI in the germline V gene. As regards this clonotype: Its antigen is not identified.

Treatment denoted: roughly ten-day PBMC culture with coronavirus spike peptide pools or control peptides (ViraFEST assay). Once peptide pools had expanded antigen-specific T cells, ViraFEST sequenced TCRs. Culture proceeded for about ten days, and CD4+ T cells were then isolated by negative selection. Researchers used the Oncomine TCR Beta short-read assay to sequence DNA from cultured CD4+ T cells. One entry per CDR3 protein results from TCRdb running MiXCR on the PCR reads. The sample has about 17,000 distinct CDR3 sequences, 40% seen once. The receptor was derived from a human donor who had recovered from COVID-19. The chain is built from TRBV18 and TRBJ1-1, with TRBD1 matching 8 bases. The sample consisted of CD4+ T cells from blood, cultured in vitro. CDR3 protein: CASSPLDRGDEAFF. In DNA form, the CDR3 reads TGTGCCAGCTCACCACTAGACAGGGGCGACGAAGCTTTCTTT. The full variable domain, in which reference TRBV18 and TRBJ1-1 provide the parts outside the CDR3, is NAGVMQNPRHLVRRRGQEARLRCSPMKGHSHVYWYRQLPEEGLKFMVYLQKENIIDESGMPKERFSAEFPKEGPSILRIQQVVRGDSAAYFCASSPLDRGDEAFFGQGTRLTVV.